This TCR beta chain comes out of a study of blood T cell dynamics during melanoma immunotherapy. Germline V CDR1 and CDR2: SGHDT, YYEEEE. The CDR3 runs to 14 residues. V gave up 4 bases and J gave up 9 bases; unmatched junction bases: 9. The time point here: week 3, after first cycle of checkpoint inhibitor. This clone was seen a few times. Some clones are missing from TCRdb's copy, which holds only in-frame ones; the method was immunoSEQ multiplex PCR. Of roughly 6,000 clones in the sample, approximately 88% were seen once. The V call is TRBV5-6, the J call TRBJ2-7; 11 bases map to TRBD1. The TCR comes from a human donor with melanoma. Some clones in this sample may be carry-over from other donors' samples. The sequences come from blood, collected from a patient treated with checkpoint blockade. The CDR3 spells CASSRTGGAFGQYF. Written as DNA, the CDR3 is TGTGCCAGCAGCCGGACAGGGGGCGCATTCGGGCAGTACTTC.